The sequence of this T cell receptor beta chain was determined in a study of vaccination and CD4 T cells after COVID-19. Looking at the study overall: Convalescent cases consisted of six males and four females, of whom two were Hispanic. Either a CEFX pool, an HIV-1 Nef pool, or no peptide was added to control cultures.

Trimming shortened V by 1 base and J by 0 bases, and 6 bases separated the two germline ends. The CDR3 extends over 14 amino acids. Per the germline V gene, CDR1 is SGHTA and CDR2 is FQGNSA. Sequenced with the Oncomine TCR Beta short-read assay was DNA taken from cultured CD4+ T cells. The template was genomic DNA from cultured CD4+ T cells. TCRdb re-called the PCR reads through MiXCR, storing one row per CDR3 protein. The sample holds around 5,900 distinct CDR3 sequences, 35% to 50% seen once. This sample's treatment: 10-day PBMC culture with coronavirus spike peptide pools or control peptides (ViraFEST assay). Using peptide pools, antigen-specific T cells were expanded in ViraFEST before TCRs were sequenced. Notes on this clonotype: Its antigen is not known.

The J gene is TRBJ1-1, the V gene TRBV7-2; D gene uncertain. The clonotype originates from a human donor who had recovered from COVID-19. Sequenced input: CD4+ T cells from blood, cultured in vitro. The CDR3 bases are TGTGCCAGCAGCTTAGAACAGCTGAACACTGAAGCTTTCTTT. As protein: CASSLEQLNTEAFF. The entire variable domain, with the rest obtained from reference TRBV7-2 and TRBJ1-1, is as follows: GAGVSQSPSNKVTEKGKDVELRCDPISGHTALYWYRQSLGQGLEFLIYFQGNSAPDKSGLPSDRFSAERTGGSVSTLTIQRTQQEDSAVYLCASSLEQLNTEAFFGQGTRLTVV.